The 32 T cell receptor beta chains below all came from one sample that was sequenced in a study of T-cell memory formation after mild COVID-19 (dated by TCRdb to 2020 to 2022). The receptor library was made with 5' RACE. Instrument on record: Illumina NovaSeq 6000. Using fastp trimming at Q25 and MiXCR clonotype assembly, TCRdb reanalyzed the public sequencing data and kept in-frame beta chains. Entries that share a CDR3 protein sequence are merged under the most common genes and DNA. The sample includes roughly 350,000 distinct CDR3 sequences, with 25% to 30% observed a single time. Together, the top ten hold less than 15% of the sample. The sequenced material came from PBMCs or a T cell subset sorted from them (not recorded which). The origin of the receptors is an adult woman who had mild COVID-19 (a few samples of this study predate the infection). The sample titles of this study are shuffled in the database, so cell type and time point are left out; the donor was told from shared clones.

The CDR3 here is CASAHPKETQYF. The CDR3 DNA follows: TGCGCCAGCGCACACCCCAAAGAGACCCAGTACTTC. V gene TRBV5-1 combines with J gene TRBJ2-5; the D is unclear. With 7 bases removed from V and 3 bases from J, the gap between germline ends came to 10 bases. CDR3 size: 12 residues. Germline assignment: CDR1 SGHRS and CDR2 YFSETQ.

Regarding this clonotype: Germline and junction disagree at one end, which may indicate a read error. The V call is TRBV10-2, the J call TRBJ2-5; 10 bases agree with TRBD1. This CDR3 contains 13 residues. Germline-derived CDR1 and CDR2 are WSHSY and SAAADI. CDR3 DNA: TGCGCCAGCGGTGAGACAGGGGGCAGGGCCCAGTACTTC. It specifies CASGETGGRAQYF.

In DNA, the CDR3 is TGCGCCAGCAGCCAGGGCGGCAGGGAGACCCAGTACTTC. Protein product: CASSQGGRETQYF. The gene calls are TRBV5-1 and TRBJ2-5; maybe TRBD1 (5 bases). V was pared by 4 bases and J by 5 bases, with 12 bases between. Germline CDR1 SGHRS, CDR2 YFSETQ. This CDR3 comprises 13 residues.

This clonotype was counted only a few times. This chain connects TRBV25-1 to TRBJ1-2; D unresolved. Germline CDR1 MGHDK, CDR2 SYGVNS. Trimming removed 2 bases at V and 6 bases at J, with 7 bases between. The CDR3 sequence is 12 residues long. Here the CDR3 reads CASSEVPNGYTF. For the CDR3, the DNA is TGTGCCAGCAGTGAAGTTCCGAATGGCTACACCTTC.

This clonotype was found a few times. The rearrangement joins TRBV21-1 to TRBJ2-7; no check of the table's D call, TRBD1, against the DNA was made. TRBV21-1 is classified as a pseudogene. The CDR3 consists of 19 residues. The CDR3, as DNA: TGTGCCAGCAGCAAAGCCCCGGGACAGGGGGCGCTTCCCTCCTACGAGCAGTACTTC. This translates into CASSKAPGQGALPSYEQYF.

The genes are TRBV16 and TRBJ2-7; no firm D call. The CDR3 totals 15 residues. V shed 4 bases and J shed 0 bases, with 13 bases lying between them. Germline V lookup: CDR1 KGHSY, CDR2 FQNENV. CDR3 in DNA: TGTGCCAGCAGCCGGGTAGGAATGAGCTCCTACGAGCAGTACTTC. Translating gives CASSRVGMSSYEQYF.

The chain employs TRBV29-1 and TRBJ1-4; D might be TRBD1 (5 bases). V lost 5 bases to trimming and J lost 8 bases, with 27 bases between them. In germline, CDR1 is SQVTM, CDR2 ANQGSEA. This CDR3 has 17 amino acids. The CDR3 DNA sequence: TGCAGCGTTTGCCTCGTAATCGGTCCGACGGGGGGGGAAAAACTGTTTTTT. It yields the protein CSVCLVIGPTGGEKLFF.

This chain uses TRBV5-1 with TRBJ2-3, with 13 bases aligning to TRBD2. Looked up from germline, CDR1 is SGHRS and CDR2 is YFSETQ. CDR3 length: 16 amino acids. Losses at the gene ends were 4 bases for V and 4 bases for J; bases not matched to a gene: 6. CDR3 nucleotide sequence: TGCGCCAGCAGCCCTCGGACTAGCGGGAGTCCAGATACGCAGTATTTT. This sequence encodes CASSPRTSGSPDTQYF.

This clonotype was observed a handful of times. The rearrangement joins TRBV15 to TRBJ2-5; the D is unclear. Trimming took off 5 bases at V and 6 bases at J, with 13 bases between the two ends. Germline V gene lookup returns CDR1 LNHNV and CDR2 YYDKDF (reference sequence). CDR3 size: 13 residues. This CDR3 is CATSFGSWQTQYF. The DNA of the CDR3 is TGTGCCACCAGCTTCGGGTCGTGGCAGACCCAGTACTTC.

This clonotype was counted only a few times. The rearrangement uses TRBV20-1 and TRBJ2-7; 10 bases align to TRBD1. Germline V gene lookup returns CDR1 DFQATT and CDR2 SNEGSKA (reference sequence). The CDR3 sequence is 13 residues long. V gave up 6 bases and J gave up 2 bases; unmatched junction bases: 4. DNA of the CDR3: TGCAGTGCCGTCGGGACAGGGGCCTACGAGCAGTACTTC. Protein sequence: CSAVGTGAYEQYF.

The chain has TRBV18 and TRBJ2-3; 10 nucleotides agree with TRBD2. There are 16 residues in the CDR3. Germline V gene lookup returns CDR1 KGHSH and CDR2 LQKENI. V shed 3 bases and J 5 bases; nucleotides not matched to a gene: 8. Here the CDR3 reads CASSPQAGGHGDTQYF. CDR3 nucleotides: TGTGCCAGCTCACCCCAAGCGGGAGGGCACGGAGATACGCAGTATTTT.

There are a few counts of this clonotype. The chain recombines TRBV7-2 with TRBJ2-5; D is ambiguous. CDR3 length: 14 residues. Deletions cut 0 bases from V and 5 bases from J, with 10 bases between. Germline V gene sequence: CDR1 SGHTA, CDR2 FQGNSA. In DNA, the CDR3 is TGTGCCAGCAGCTTAGCAGGGTTTCAGGAGACCCAGTACTTC. Translating gives CASSLAGFQETQYF.

Ten or more counts support this clonotype. The V and J genes are TRBV2 and TRBJ2-3, with 9 nucleotides matching TRBD2. CDR1 SNHLY and CDR2 FYNNEI come from the germline V gene. This CDR3 has 16 amino acids. Losses at the gene ends were 2 bases for V and 3 bases for J; bases not matched to a gene: 6. CDR3 amino acids: CASSEQAGGMTDTQYF. The CDR3 DNA reads as TGTGCCAGCAGTGAACAAGCGGGGGGTATGACAGATACGCAGTATTTT.

The table lists this clonotype with a few counts. The chain employs TRBV5-1 and TRBJ1-1; 7 bases line up with TRBD1. CDR3 size: 14 residues. The germline CDR1 and CDR2 sequences are SGHRS and YFSETQ. V shed 0 bases and J 1 base; nucleotides not matched to a gene: 0. As DNA, the CDR3 is TGCGCCAGCAGCTTGGGGGACAGGAACACTGAAGCTTTCTTT. It specifies CASSLGDRNTEAFF. Full variable domain (rest looked up from reference TRBV5-1 and TRBJ1-1): KAGVTQTPRYLIKTRGQQVTLSCSPISGHRSVSWYQQTPGQGLQFLFEYFSETQRNKGNFPGRFSGRQFSNSRSEMNVSTLELGDSALYLCASSLGDRNTEAFFGQGTRLTVV.

The chain employs TRBV7-2 and TRBJ2-1; D is undetermined. The CDR3 spans 10 residues. CDR1 SGHTA and CDR2 FQGNSA come from the germline V gene. V gave up 6 bases and J gave up 9 bases, with 6 bases separating them. CDR3 residues: CASRRGEQFF. The CDR3 DNA sequence: TGTGCCAGCAGGCGTGGTGAGCAGTTCTTC.

V and J are TRBV6-2 or TRBV6-3 and TRBJ2-7; TRBD2 aligns across 9 bases. Germline V gene data show CDR1 as MNHEY and CDR2 as SVGEGT. The CDR3 is 16 residues long. The ends lost 5 bases at V and 4 bases at J; junction bases unmatched: 12. The CDR3 sequence: CASSPPREGARYEQYF. CDR3 DNA sequence: TGTGCCAGCAGTCCTCCGCGGGAGGGAGCCCGGTACGAGCAGTACTTC.

This chain joins TRBV5-6 and TRBJ2-3; 7 nucleotides match TRBD1. This CDR3 contains 14 residues. The J segment lost 2 bases and the V segment lost 4 bases, leaving 4 bases of the junction unmatched. The germline CDR1 and CDR2 sequences are SGHDT and YYEEEE. In DNA form, the CDR3 reads TGTGCCAGCAGCGCGGACAGGTTCACAGATACGCAGTATTTT. Translating it yields CASSADRFTDTQYF. Complete variable domain (other parts from reference TRBV5-6 and TRBJ2-3): DAGVTQSPTHLIKTRGQQVTLRCSPKSGHDTVSWYQQALGQGPQFIFQYYEEEERQRGNFPDRFSGHQFPNYSSELNVNALLLGDSALYLCASSADRFTDTQYFGPGTRLTVL.

This clonotype was seen more than once but under ten times. The chain combines TRBV12-3 or TRBV12-4 with TRBJ2-7; D may be TRBD1 or TRBD2 (6 bases each). V was pared by 3 bases and J by 3 bases, with 12 bases between. There are 14 residues in the CDR3. The CDR3 sequence: CASSLRDTIYEQYF. CDR3 in DNA: TGTGCCAGCAGTTTGCGGGACACCATCTACGAGCAGTACTTC.

J is TRBJ2-3 and V is TRBV18, with TRBD1 matching 8 bases. V shed 6 bases, J shed 0 bases, and the junction held 5 bases outside the gene matches. Germline CDR1 and CDR2: KGHSH and LQKENI. The CDR3 is 15 amino acids. The CDR3 region has the DNA TGTGCCAGCTCCCCAGGACAGGGTAGCACAGATACGCAGTATTTT. Protein product: CASSPGQGSTDTQYF.

The V and J genes are TRBV24-1 and TRBJ2-5; TRBD1 aligns across 11 bases. V was pared by 5 bases and J by 5 bases, with 6 bases of the junction left unmatched. The CDR3 has 15 residues. The germline V gene has CDR1 KGHDR and CDR2 SFDVKD. This chain's CDR3 is CATSARTGGGETQYF. The CDR3 coding sequence is TGTGCCACCAGTGCCAGGACAGGGGGCGGGGAGACCCAGTACTTC.

This clonotype was seen a handful of times. V and J are TRBV12-3 or TRBV12-4 and TRBJ2-2; 10 bases match TRBD1. V trimming: 4 bases; J trimming: 5 bases; junction bases outside the gene matches: 7. The CDR3 has 16 amino acids. The CDR3, as DNA: TGTGCCAGCAGTTCCGACAGGGGGCCGTGGACCGGGGAGCTGTTTTTT. Translation: CASSSDRGPWTGELFF.

This clonotype was detected only a few times. The V and J genes are TRBV4-3 and TRBJ2-3, with TRBD2 matching 11 bases. There are 13 residues in the CDR3. Per the germline V gene, CDR1 is LGHNA and CDR2 is YSLEER. With 3 bases clipped from V and 13 bases from J, the junction kept 6 bases outside the gene matches. This CDR3 is CASSQILAGVKYF. CDR3 in DNA: TGCGCCAGCAGCCAGATACTAGCGGGAGTAAAGTATTTT.

The rearrangement uses TRBV25-1 and TRBJ2-2; D remains ambiguous. CDR1 MGHDK and CDR2 SYGVNS come from the germline V gene. Between the trimmed V and J ends, which lost 3 bases and 1 base, there was a span of 6 bases. There are 14 residues in the CDR3. The CDR3 reads CASSDPLNTGELFF. DNA for the CDR3: TGTGCCAGCAGTGACCCACTGAACACCGGGGAGCTGTTTTTT.

The chain joins TRBV5-1 to TRBJ1-1; D remains ambiguous. The CDR3 loop spans 13 amino acids. CDR1 and CDR2 (germline): SGHRS, YFSETQ. The V end lost 2 bases, the J end lost 7 bases, and 12 bases lay between the germline ends. DNA of the CDR3: TGCGCCAGCAGCTTCTTAGGATACCATGAAGCTTTCTTT. This sequence encodes CASSFLGYHEAFF.

The chain carries TRBV27 and TRBJ1-1; 10 bases are a match to TRBD1. The CDR3 is 15 amino acids. Germline V CDR1 and CDR2: MNHEY, SMNVEV (reference sequence). The ends lost 5 bases at V and 5 bases at J; junction bases unmatched: 8. CDR3 sequence (DNA): TGTGCCAGCAGTCCCCGACAGGGGGCGAGTACTGAAGCTTTCTTT. It is translated as CASSPRQGASTEAFF.

The rearrangement links TRBV24-1 to TRBJ2-3, with TRBD1 as a possible D gene (7 bases). Germline assignment: CDR1 KGHDR and CDR2 SFDVKD. V gave up 2 bases and J gave up 5 bases, with 16 bases separating them. The CDR3 extends over 16 amino acids. The CDR3 reads CATSDSAGQRRDTQYF. In DNA, the CDR3 is TGTGCCACCAGTGATTCGGCGGGACAGAGGAGAGATACGCAGTATTTT.

The V call is TRBV7-9, the J call TRBJ1-2; D gene ambiguous. Trimming removed 1 base at V and 8 bases at J, with 8 bases between. This CDR3 comprises 12 residues. The germline V gene encodes CDR1 SEHNR and CDR2 FQNEAQ (reference sequence). Here the CDR3 DNA reads TGTGCCAGCAGCTTAGACCCACGCGGCTACACCTTC. This translates into CASSLDPRGYTF.

This chain connects TRBV6-5 to TRBJ2-1; tentative D call: TRBD2 (6 bases). The CDR3 contains 20 residues. Germline V gene sequence: CDR1 MNHEY, CDR2 SVGAGI. Between the trimmed V and J ends, which lost 6 bases and 0 bases, there was a span of 27 bases. CDR3: CASRSLWGTPVRGSYNEQFF. For the CDR3, the DNA is TGTGCCAGCAGGAGCCTTTGGGGGACCCCGGTGCGGGGCTCCTACAATGAGCAGTTCTTC.

The V call is TRBV19, the J call TRBJ2-7; D call uncertain. Per the germline V gene, CDR1 is LNHDA and CDR2 is SQIVND (reference sequence). V was shortened by 0 bases and J by 4 bases, with 10 bases between the two germline ends. The CDR3 extends over 14 amino acids. CDR3 DNA sequence: TGTGCCAGTAGTATAGATCGGGCAGTTTACGAGCAGTACTTC. It is translated as CASSIDRAVYEQYF.

This clonotype was counted a few times. This chain uses TRBV4-1 with TRBJ2-1, with 9 bases matching TRBD2. This CDR3 has 14 amino acids. Germline-derived CDR1 and CDR2 are MGHRA and YSYEKL. V lost 4 bases to trimming and J lost 8 bases; unmatched junction nucleotides: 6. This CDR3 reads CASSRLAGSHEQFF. The CDR3 DNA reads as TGCGCCAGCAGCCGCCTAGCGGGATCCCATGAGCAGTTCTTC.

This clonotype came up a few times. The J gene is TRBJ2-1, the V gene TRBV10-3; 11 positions match TRBD2. The germline gives CDR1 ENHRY, CDR2 SYGVKD. The CDR3 sequence is 14 residues long. J was trimmed by 9 bases and V by 5 bases; bases with no gene match: 6. The CDR3 DNA is TGTGCCATCAGTCCGCCTAGCGGGAGGAGTGAGCAGTTCTTC. Its protein is CAISPPSGRSEQFF.

This clonotype was seen only a few times. The genes are TRBV7-2 and TRBJ1-5, with D tentatively TRBD1 (5 bases). Germline values: CDR1 SGHTA, CDR2 FQGNSA. The CDR3 runs 15 residues. V lost 0 bases and J lost 7, with 13 bases in between. The CDR3 sequence is CASSLALGRAQPQHF. The CDR3 DNA reads TGTGCCAGCAGCTTAGCCCTGGGCAGGGCGCAGCCCCAGCATTTT.